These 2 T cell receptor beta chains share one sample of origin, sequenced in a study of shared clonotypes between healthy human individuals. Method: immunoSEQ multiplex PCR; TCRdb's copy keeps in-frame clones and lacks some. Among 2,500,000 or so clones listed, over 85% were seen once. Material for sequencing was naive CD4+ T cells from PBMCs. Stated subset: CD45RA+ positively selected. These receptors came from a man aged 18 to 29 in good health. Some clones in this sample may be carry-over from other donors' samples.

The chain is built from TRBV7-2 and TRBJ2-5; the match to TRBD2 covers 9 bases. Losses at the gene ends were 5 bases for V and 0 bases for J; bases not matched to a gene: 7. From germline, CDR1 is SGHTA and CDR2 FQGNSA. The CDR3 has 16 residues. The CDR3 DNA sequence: TGTGCCAGCAGCCAAAGCGGGAGGCCTAACCAAGAGACCCAGTACTTC. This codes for CASSQSGRPNQETQYF.

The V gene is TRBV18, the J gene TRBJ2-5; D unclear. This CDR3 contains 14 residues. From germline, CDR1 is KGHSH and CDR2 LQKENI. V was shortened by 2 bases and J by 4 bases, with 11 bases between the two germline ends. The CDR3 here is CASSPILISETQYF. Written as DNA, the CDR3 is TGTGCCAGCTCACCAATCCTCATTTCAGAGACCCAGTACTTC.